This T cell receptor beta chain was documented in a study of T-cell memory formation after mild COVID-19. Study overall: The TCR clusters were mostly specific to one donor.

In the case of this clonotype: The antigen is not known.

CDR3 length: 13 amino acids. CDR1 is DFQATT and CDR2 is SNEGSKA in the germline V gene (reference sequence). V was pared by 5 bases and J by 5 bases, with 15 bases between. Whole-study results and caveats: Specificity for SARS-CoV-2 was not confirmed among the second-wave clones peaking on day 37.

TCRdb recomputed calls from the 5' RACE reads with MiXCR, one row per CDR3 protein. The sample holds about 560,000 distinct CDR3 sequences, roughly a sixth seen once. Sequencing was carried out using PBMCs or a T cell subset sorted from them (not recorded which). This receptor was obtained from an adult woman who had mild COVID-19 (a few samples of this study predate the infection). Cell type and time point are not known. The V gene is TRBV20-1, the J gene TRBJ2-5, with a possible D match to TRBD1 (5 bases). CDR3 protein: CSARWAGMETQYF. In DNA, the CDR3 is TGCAGTGCTCGATGGGCAGGGATGGAGACCCAGTACTTC.